The 29 T cell receptor beta chains in this list originate from one sample, sequenced in a study of siplizumab effects on memory and regulatory T cells. Using immunoSEQ multiplex PCR, the repertoire was profiled, and TCRdb retains in-frame clones only, with some absent. The sample consists of approximately 100,000 clones, around 94% of them appearing once. The sample consisted of non-Treg CD4+ T cells sorted from blood. All receptors derive from a human donor in good health.

This clone occurred once. The chain has TRBV21-1 and TRBJ2-3. TRBV21-1 counts as a pseudogene. The CDR3 covers 10 residues. The CDR3 here is CASSRHTQYF. The CDR3 region has the DNA TGTGCCAGCAGCAGACATACGCAGTATTTT.

The chain's CDR3 is CSVEGLIAYNEQFF. The DNA of the CDR3 is TGCAGCGTTGAAGGGCTTATCGCCTACAATGAGCAGTTCTTC. This chain connects TRBV29-1 to TRBJ2-1; no clear D gene. The V end was cut by 1 base, the J end by 2 bases, with 9 bases between. This CDR3 region has 14 residues. CDR1 SQVTM and CDR2 ANQGSEA come from the germline V gene.

This chain uses TRBV11-3 with TRBJ2-2; D gene uncertain. The V end was cut by 5 bases, the J end by 9 bases, with 13 bases between. CDR1 is SGHNT and CDR2 is YENEEA in the germline V gene. This CDR3 is built from 13 residues. The CDR3: CASSAIRSRELFF. CDR3 coding DNA: TGTGCCAGCAGCGCCATCCGGAGCAGGGAGCTGTTTTTT.

This chain connects TRBV7-9 to TRBJ2-2, with 9 bases fitting TRBD1. The V gene's germline CDR1 is SEHNR and CDR2 FQNEAQ (reference sequence). The CDR3 extends over 18 amino acids. V lost 2 bases and J lost 7; bases outside the gene matches: 14. This CDR3 is CASSLYPTGQGTYGELFF. The CDR3 DNA sequence: TGTGCCAGCAGCTTATACCCCACCGGACAGGGGACATACGGGGAGCTGTTTTTT.

The chain employs TRBV7-2 and TRBJ2-7, with 7 bases matching TRBD2. V shed 5 bases, J shed 0 bases, and the junction held 7 bases outside the gene matches. CDR1 is SGHTA and CDR2 is FQGNSA in the germline V gene. This CDR3 region has 15 residues. This chain's CDR3 is CASSTLAWSSYEQYF. The CDR3 bases are TGTGCCAGCAGCACACTAGCGTGGAGCTCCTACGAGCAGTACTTC.

The count of this clone is one. V usage is TRBV9 and J usage is TRBJ2-3, with no clear D. The CDR3 covers 15 residues. In germline, CDR1 is SGDLS, CDR2 YYNGEE. Trimming took 0 bases from V and 2 from J, leaving 10 bases between them. The chain's CDR3 is CASSVAPQTTDTQYF. In nucleotides, the CDR3 is TGTGCCAGCAGCGTAGCTCCTCAGACCACAGATACGCAGTATTTT.

This sequence joins TRBV9 and TRBJ2-2, with 8 bases that match TRBD1. With 0 bases clipped from V and 7 bases from J, the junction kept 8 bases outside the gene matches. Germline CDR1 is SGDLS and CDR2 is YYNGEE. The CDR3 has 16 residues. Written as DNA, the CDR3 is TGTGCCAGCAGCGTAGCGGAAGGCGGGACAGGCGGGGAGCTGTTTTTT. This gives the protein CASSVAEGGTGGELFF.

As regards this clone: Different DNA sequences within this sample yield the same CDR3. The V gene is TRBV28, the J gene TRBJ1-5; 10 bases align to TRBD1. CDR1 is MDHEN, CDR2 SYDVKM, per germline. The CDR3 is 16 amino acids. Trimming cost V 4 bases and J 6 bases; bases outside gene matches: 9. The CDR3 loop is CASSSPGQGRGQPQHF. The CDR3 coding sequence is TGTGCCAGCAGTTCCCCGGGACAGGGGAGGGGTCAGCCCCAGCATTTT. The whole variable domain, remainder taken from reference TRBV28 and TRBJ1-5, is DVKVTQSSRYLVKRTGEKVFLECVQDMDHENMFWYRQDPGLGLRLIYFSYDVKMKEKGDIPEGYSVSREKKERFSLILESASTNQTSMYLCASSSPGQGRGQPQHFGDGTRLSIL.

A word on this clone: One junction end disagrees with the germline gene, perhaps due to a read error. The chain links TRBV25-1 to TRBJ2-2; the match to TRBD2 covers 10 bases. Per germline, CDR1 MGHDK and CDR2 SYGVNS. The CDR3 is 18 amino acids. CDR3 in amino acids: CASSELGLAGVKHRGAVF. The CDR3 DNA sequence: TGTGCCAGCAGTGAATTAGGGCTAGCGGGAGTAAAGCACCGGGGAGCTGTTTTT.

The genes are TRBV30 and TRBJ1-4, with TRBD1 matching 9 bases. Germline CDR1 and CDR2: GTSNPN and SVGIG (reference sequence). J gave up 6 bases and V 5 bases, and 4 bases lay outside the gene matches. This CDR3 is built from 13 residues. CDR3 region: CAWGTGRDEKLFF. CDR3 in DNA: TGTGCCTGGGGGACAGGGAGGGATGAAAAACTGTTTTTT.

The chain employs TRBV7-8 and TRBJ2-2; the D gene is possibly TRBD1 (6 bases). This CDR3 region has 16 residues. Deletions cut 2 bases from V and 0 bases from J, with 10 bases between. From germline, CDR1 is SGHVS and CDR2 FQNEAQ. The DNA for the CDR3 is TGTGCCAGCAGCTTAATAAGGGGGTCGAACACCGGGGAGCTGTTTTTT. It is translated as CASSLIRGSNTGELFF.

The rearrangement uses TRBV19 and TRBJ2-5; possibly TRBD1 or TRBD2 for D (5 bases each). Germline values: CDR1 LNHDA, CDR2 SQIVND (reference sequence). V was cut by 3 bases and J by 0 bases, with 17 bases left in between. The CDR3 covers 17 residues. In DNA form, the CDR3 reads TGTGCCAGTAGTATCCGCGCGAGGGGCAGCTACCAAGAGACCCAGTACTTC. This sequence encodes CASSIRARGSYQETQYF.

The chain has TRBV25-1 and TRBJ2-7; 7 bases fit TRBD1. Germline V CDR1 and CDR2: MGHDK, SYGVNS. This CDR3 comprises 15 residues. The J segment lost 5 bases and the V segment lost 2 bases, leaving 9 bases of the junction unmatched. CDR3 DNA: TGTGCCAGCAGTGAACATTCAGGGGGTGACCACGAGCAGTACTTC. Its protein product is CASSEHSGGDHEQYF.

The rearrangement uses TRBV5-1 and TRBJ2-2, with unresolved D. Germline V CDR1 and CDR2: SGHRS, YFSETQ. The CDR3 runs to 13 residues. Trimming removed 1 base at V and 1 base at J, with 2 bases between. The CDR3 spells CASSLLNTGELFF. As DNA, the CDR3 is TGCGCCAGCAGCTTGTTGAACACCGGGGAGCTGTTTTTT. The full variable domain, with the rest looked up from reference TRBV5-1 and TRBJ2-2, is KAGVTQTPRYLIKTRGQQVTLSCSPISGHRSVSWYQQTPGQGLQFLFEYFSETQRNKGNFPGRFSGRQFSNSRSEMNVSTLELGDSALYLCASSLLNTGELFFGEGSRLTVL.

The chain employs TRBV25-1 and TRBJ1-1, with a weak D call TRBD1 (6 bases). CDR3 length: 15 residues. V was cut by 3 bases and J by 3 bases, with 14 bases left in between. In germline, CDR1 is MGHDK, CDR2 SYGVNS. The CDR3 DNA follows: TGTGCCAGCAGTGAGGGAGGGGGAAGGGACACTGAAGCTTTCTTT. This sequence encodes CASSEGGGRDTEAFF.

The chain recombines TRBV2 with TRBJ2-5, with 14 bases matching TRBD2. Germline trimming cut 7 bases from V and 5 bases from J; bases unmatched to any gene: 9. The CDR3 sequence is 16 residues long. Looked up from germline, CDR1 is SNHLY and CDR2 is FYNNEI. CDR3 in amino acids: CASIGLAGGPRETQYF. The CDR3 nucleotides are TGTGCCAGCATAGGACTAGCGGGAGGCCCCCGGGAGACCCAGTACTTC.

The V gene is TRBV7-6, the J gene TRBJ2-1; D is ambiguous. The germline CDR1 and CDR2 sequences are SGHVS and FNYEAQ. V was trimmed by 5 bases and J by 9 bases, leaving 11 bases between them. The CDR3 has 12 amino acids. CDR3: CASSPQLGEQFF. The CDR3 DNA sequence: TGTGCCAGCAGCCCTCAGCTAGGTGAGCAGTTCTTC.

This chain connects TRBV9 to TRBJ2-3; D gene ambiguous. CDR3 length equals 13 residues. Germline-derived CDR1 and CDR2 are SGDLS and YYNGEE. V dropped 2 bases and J dropped 2 bases, with 6 bases sitting between them. This CDR3 is CASSVGNTDTQYF. The DNA of the CDR3 is TGTGCCAGCAGCGTGGGCAACACAGATACGCAGTATTTT. The complete variable domain, with remaining parts taken from reference TRBV9 and TRBJ2-3, reads DSGVTQTPKHLITATGQRVTLRCSPRSGDLSVYWYQQSLDQGLQFLIQYYNGEERAKGNILERFSAQQFPDLHSELNLSSLELGDSALYFCASSVGNTDTQYFGPGTRLTVL.

The V and J genes are TRBV25-1 and TRBJ1-2; D gene unclear. This CDR3 is built from 14 residues. V lost 4 bases, J lost 4 bases, and 13 bases lay in between. Germline V CDR1 and CDR2: MGHDK, SYGVNS. In DNA, the CDR3 is TGTGCCAGCAGTGGAAGGGAAGTTTTCTATGGCTACACCTTC. Protein: CASSGREVFYGYTF.

The chain joins TRBV30 to TRBJ2-7, with D perhaps given as TRBD1 or TRBD2 (5 bases each). Germline V gives CDR1 GTSNPN, CDR2 SVGIG (reference sequence). The V and J ends lost 4 bases and 1 base respectively, with 11 bases between them. This CDR3 is 13 amino acids long. CDR3 region: CAWKRGGSYEQYF. As DNA, the CDR3 is TGTGCCTGGAAGCGTGGGGGTTCCTACGAGCAGTACTTC.

This rearrangement joins TRBV28 to TRBJ1-1, with a tentative D call TRBD1 (5 bases). Between the trimmed V and J ends, which lost 2 bases and 0 bases, there was a span of 10 bases. The CDR3 is 15 residues long. The germline V gene encodes CDR1 MDHEN and CDR2 SYDVKM. The CDR3 DNA reads TGTGCCAGCAGTTTAGGTGGGGCCTTGAACACTGAAGCTTTCTTT. Its protein product is CASSLGGALNTEAFF.

The chain uses TRBV5-5 and TRBJ2-7, with D uncertain. Trimming cost V 0 bases and J 1 base, with 8 bases left between them. The CDR3 is 14 amino acids. CDR1 is SGHKS, CDR2 YYEKEE, per germline (reference sequence). This chain's CDR3 is CASSLDSRSYEQYF. CDR3 nucleotide sequence: TGTGCCAGCAGCTTGGATAGCCGATCCTACGAGCAGTACTTC.

V gene TRBV7-6 combines with J gene TRBJ1-1, with D possibly being TRBD1 (6 bases). Trimming pared 1 base from V and 1 base from J, leaving 13 bases between. Germline CDR1 SGHVS, CDR2 FNYEAQ. This CDR3 is built from 16 residues. CDR3: CASSLVGGIGNTEAFF. The CDR3, as DNA: TGTGCCAGCAGCTTAGTGGGGGGCATCGGGAACACTGAAGCTTTCTTT.

This clone was observed a handful of times. The chain joins TRBV27 to TRBJ1-5; D uncertain. The germline V gene encodes CDR1 MNHEY and CDR2 SMNVEV (reference sequence). Trimming pared 5 bases from V and 4 bases from J, leaving 12 bases between. The CDR3 is 14 residues long. Here the CDR3 DNA reads TGTGCCAGCAGTAGGGTAGGGTTGAATCAGCCCCAGCATTTT. It translates to CASSRVGLNQPQHF.

The V gene is TRBV6-6, the J gene TRBJ2-7; 8 nucleotides match TRBD1. V gave up 4 bases and J gave up 4 bases; unmatched junction bases: 9. Germline V gene data show CDR1 as MNHNY and CDR2 as SVGAGI (reference sequence). The CDR3 contains 15 residues. The CDR3 is CASSSDRGPRYEQYF. The CDR3 coding sequence is TGTGCCAGCAGTTCCGACAGGGGCCCTCGGTACGAGCAGTACTTC.

The genes are TRBV28 and TRBJ2-7; TRBD2 aligns across 11 bases. Trimming removed 5 bases from V and 1 base from J; junction bases left unmatched: 1. The CDR3 is made up of 14 amino acids. CDR1 MDHEN and CDR2 SYDVKM come from the germline V gene. The CDR3: CASSRLAGSYEQYF. The DNA for the CDR3 is TGTGCCAGCAGTAGACTAGCGGGGTCCTACGAGCAGTACTTC. The complete variable domain, with remaining parts taken from reference TRBV28 and TRBJ2-7, reads DVKVTQSSRYLVKRTGEKVFLECVQDMDHENMFWYRQDPGLGLRLIYFSYDVKMKEKGDIPEGYSVSREKKERFSLILESASTNQTSMYLCASSRLAGSYEQYFGPGTRLTVT.

The chain is built from TRBV7-9 and TRBJ2-1; 10 bases fit TRBD2. Per the germline V gene, CDR1 is SEHNR and CDR2 is FQNEAQ (reference sequence). Germline trimming cut 3 bases from V and 8 bases from J; bases unmatched to any gene: 7. The length of the CDR3 is 15 residues. This chain's CDR3 is CASSFLAGVFHEQFF. CDR3 nucleotides: TGTGCCAGCAGCTTTCTAGCGGGAGTCTTCCATGAGCAGTTCTTC.

This chain joins TRBV5-1 and TRBJ1-1; tentative D call: TRBD1 (6 bases). Between the trimmed V and J ends, which lost 0 bases and 2 bases, there was a span of 8 bases. CDR1 and CDR2 (germline): SGHRS, YFSETQ. The CDR3 has 14 residues. CDR3 residues: CASSLAGANTEAFF. CDR3 DNA sequence: TGCGCCAGCAGCTTGGCGGGGGCTAACACTGAAGCTTTCTTT. Together with reference TRBV5-1 and TRBJ1-1, the CDR3 gives the full variable domain: KAGVTQTPRYLIKTRGQQVTLSCSPISGHRSVSWYQQTPGQGLQFLFEYFSETQRNKGNFPGRFSGRQFSNSRSEMNVSTLELGDSALYLCASSLAGANTEAFFGQGTRLTVV.

The chain links TRBV4-1 to TRBJ2-3, with 9 nucleotides matching TRBD2. J was trimmed by 4 bases and V by 8 bases; bases with no gene match: 10. This CDR3 has 15 amino acids. Germline CDR1 is MGHRA and CDR2 is YSYEKL. The CDR3 region is CASGGSSGEADTQYF. DNA of the CDR3: TGCGCCAGCGGGGGATCTAGCGGGGAAGCAGATACGCAGTATTTT.